Reported below is one T cell receptor (beta chain). Antigen: not known. The sample is drawn from a study of blood T cells in healthy people across ages. A second PCR of roughly 7 to 11 cycles used a sample-barcoded 5' primer and a J-beta primer mix. A single record per CDR3 protein comes from TCRdb applying MiXCR to the 5' RACE reads. Of hundreds of thousands of distinct CDR3 sequences listed, around three fifths are singletons. Germline-derived CDR1 and CDR2 are SEHNR and FQNEAQ (reference sequence). V shed 5 bases and J 2 bases; nucleotides not matched to a gene: 10. The CDR3 covers 17 residues. Broader study findings: CMV status of donors was not determined, possibly confounding expanded clonotype changes.

The sequence derives from a man between 40 and 49 years old in good health. The specimen was blood. This chain uses TRBV7-9 with TRBJ2-5, with 11 bases identical to TRBD1. The CDR3 DNA is TGTGCCAGCAGCCCACCACTCCGGGACAGGGGGCAAGAGACCCAGTACTTC. The encoded protein is CASSPPLRDRGQETQYF. The complete variable domain, with remaining parts taken from reference TRBV7-9 and TRBJ2-5, reads DTGVSQNPRHKITKRGQNVTFRCDPISEHNRLYWYRQTLGQGPEFLTYFQNEAQLEKSRLLSDRFSAERPKGSFSTLEIQRTEQGDSAMYLCASSPPLRDRGQETQYFGPGTRLLVL.